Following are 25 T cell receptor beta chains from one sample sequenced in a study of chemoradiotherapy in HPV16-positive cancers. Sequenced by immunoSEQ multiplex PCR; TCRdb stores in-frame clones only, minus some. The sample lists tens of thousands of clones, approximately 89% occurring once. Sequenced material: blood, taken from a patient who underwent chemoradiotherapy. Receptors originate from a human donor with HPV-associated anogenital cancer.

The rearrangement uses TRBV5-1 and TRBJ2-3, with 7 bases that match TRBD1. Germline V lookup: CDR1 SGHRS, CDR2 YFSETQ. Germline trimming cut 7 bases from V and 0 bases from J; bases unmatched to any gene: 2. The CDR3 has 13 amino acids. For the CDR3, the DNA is TGCGCCAGCGGGACAGTTAGCACAGATACGCAGTATTTT. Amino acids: CASGTVSTDTQYF.

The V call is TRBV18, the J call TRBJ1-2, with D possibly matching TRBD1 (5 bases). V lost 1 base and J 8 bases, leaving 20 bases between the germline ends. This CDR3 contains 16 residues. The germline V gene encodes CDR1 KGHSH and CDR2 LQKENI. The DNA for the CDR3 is TGTGCCAGCTCACCACTACCCGGGACCCGGGGTGGAGGCTACACCTTC. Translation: CASSPLPGTRGGGYTF.

As DNA, the CDR3 is TGTGCCAGCAGTTTACCCCGGGTGTCCTACAATGAGCAGTTCTTC. As protein: CASSLPRVSYNEQFF. The chain couples TRBV5-5 to TRBJ2-1; no clear D. Looked up from germline, CDR1 is SGHKS and CDR2 is YYEKEE (reference sequence). CDR3 length equals 15 residues. V lost 5 bases, J lost 1 base, and 13 bases lay in between.

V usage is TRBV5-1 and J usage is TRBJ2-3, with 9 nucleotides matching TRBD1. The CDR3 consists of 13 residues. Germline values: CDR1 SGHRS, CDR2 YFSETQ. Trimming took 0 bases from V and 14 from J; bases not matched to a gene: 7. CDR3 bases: TGCGCCAGCAGCTTGGAGGTGGGGACAGGGCGGTATTTT. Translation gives CASSLEVGTGRYF.

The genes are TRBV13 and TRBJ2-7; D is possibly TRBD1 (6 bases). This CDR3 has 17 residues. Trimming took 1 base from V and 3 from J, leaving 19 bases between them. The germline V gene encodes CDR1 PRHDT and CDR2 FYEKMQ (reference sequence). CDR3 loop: CASSLVGQTGSIYEQYF. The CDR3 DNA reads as TGTGCCAGCAGCTTAGTTGGGCAAACAGGGAGTATCTACGAGCAGTACTTC.

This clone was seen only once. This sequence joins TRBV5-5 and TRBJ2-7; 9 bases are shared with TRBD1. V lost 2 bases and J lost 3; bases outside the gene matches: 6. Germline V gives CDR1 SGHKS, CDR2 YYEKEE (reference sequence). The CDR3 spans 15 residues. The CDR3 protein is CASSFGTGTYYEQYF. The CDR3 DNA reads TGTGCCAGCAGCTTTGGGACAGGGACTTACTACGAGCAGTACTTC.

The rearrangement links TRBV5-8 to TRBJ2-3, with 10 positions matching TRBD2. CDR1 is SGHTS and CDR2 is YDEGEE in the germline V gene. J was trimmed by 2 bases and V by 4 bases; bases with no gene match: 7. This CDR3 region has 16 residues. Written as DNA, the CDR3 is TGTGCCAGCAGCCCGAGGACTAGCGGATTCACAGATACGCAGTATTTT. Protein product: CASSPRTSGFTDTQYF.

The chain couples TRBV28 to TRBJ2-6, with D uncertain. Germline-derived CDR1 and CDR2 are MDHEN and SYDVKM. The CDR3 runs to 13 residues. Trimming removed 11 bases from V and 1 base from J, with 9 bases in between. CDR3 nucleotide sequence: TGTGCCGGCGGCCCGTCTGGGGCCAACGTCCTGACTTTC. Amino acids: CAGGPSGANVLTF.

For the CDR3, the DNA is TGTGCCACCAGCAAAAGAGGACAGGGGTACGAGCAGTACTTC. The encoded protein is CATSKRGQGYEQYF. V usage is TRBV15 and J usage is TRBJ2-7; 9 bases are a match to TRBD1. The CDR3 has 14 residues. V lost 4 bases to trimming and J lost 4 bases; unmatched junction nucleotides: 5. Germline values: CDR1 LNHNV, CDR2 YYDKDF (reference sequence).

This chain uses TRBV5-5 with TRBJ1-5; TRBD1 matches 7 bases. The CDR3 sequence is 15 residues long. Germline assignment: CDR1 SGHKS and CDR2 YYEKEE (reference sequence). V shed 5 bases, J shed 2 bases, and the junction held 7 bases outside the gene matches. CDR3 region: CASSSAGGGNQPQHF. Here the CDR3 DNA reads TGTGCCAGCAGTTCCGCAGGGGGAGGCAATCAGCCCCAGCATTTT.

The CDR3 protein is CASSYSTVGEQFF. In DNA, the CDR3 is TGTGCCAGCAGTTACTCTACCGTGGGCGAGCAGTTCTTC. The rearrangement joins TRBV6-5 to TRBJ2-1; unclear D gene. Germline lookup yields CDR1 MNHEY and CDR2 SVGAGI. This CDR3 comprises 13 residues. Trimming shortened V by 0 bases and J by 10 bases, and 10 bases separated the two germline ends.

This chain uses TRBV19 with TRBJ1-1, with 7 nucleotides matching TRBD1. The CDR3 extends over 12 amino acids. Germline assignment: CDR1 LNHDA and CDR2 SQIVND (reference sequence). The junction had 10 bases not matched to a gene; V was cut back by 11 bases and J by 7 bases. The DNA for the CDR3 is TGTGCCGTAAAGACAGGGCCACATGAAGCTTTCTTT. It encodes CAVKTGPHEAFF. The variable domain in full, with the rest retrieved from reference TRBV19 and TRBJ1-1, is DGGITQSPKYLFRKEGQNVTLSCEQNLNHDAMYWYRQDPGQGLRLIYYSQIVNDFQKGDIAEGYSVSREKKESFPLTVTSAQKNPTAFYLCAVKTGPHEAFFGQGTRLTVV.

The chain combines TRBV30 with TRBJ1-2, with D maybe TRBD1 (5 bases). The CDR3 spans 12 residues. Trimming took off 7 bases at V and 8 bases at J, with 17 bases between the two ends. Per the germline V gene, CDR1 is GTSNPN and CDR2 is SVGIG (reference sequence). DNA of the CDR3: TGTGCCTCGAAACTGACAGTTGTAGGCTACACCTTC. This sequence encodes CASKLTVVGYTF.

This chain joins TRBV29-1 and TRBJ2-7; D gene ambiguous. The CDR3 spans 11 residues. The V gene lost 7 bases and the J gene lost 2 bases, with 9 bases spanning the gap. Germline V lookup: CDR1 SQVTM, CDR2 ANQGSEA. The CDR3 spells CSARIPYEQYF. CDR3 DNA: TGCAGCGCCAGGATTCCCTACGAGCAGTACTTC.

The CDR3 region has the DNA TGTGCCAGCAGCTCCGAGGGACACCCCTACAATGAGCAGTTCTTC. Translated: CASSSEGHPYNEQFF. The rearrangement joins TRBV7-2 to TRBJ2-1; a weak D match, TRBD1 (6 bases). This CDR3 contains 15 residues. Trimming pared 4 bases from V and 2 bases from J, leaving 12 bases between. CDR1 and CDR2 (germline): SGHTA, FQGNSA.

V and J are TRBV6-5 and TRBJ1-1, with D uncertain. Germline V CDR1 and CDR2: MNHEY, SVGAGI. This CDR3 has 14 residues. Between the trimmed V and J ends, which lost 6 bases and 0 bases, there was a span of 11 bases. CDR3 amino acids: CASSPVSLNTEAFF. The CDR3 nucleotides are TGTGCCAGCAGCCCCGTAAGCTTGAACACTGAAGCTTTCTTT.

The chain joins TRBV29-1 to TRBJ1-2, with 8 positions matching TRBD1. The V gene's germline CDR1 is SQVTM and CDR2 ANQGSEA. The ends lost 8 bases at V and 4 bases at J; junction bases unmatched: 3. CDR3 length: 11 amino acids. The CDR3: CSSGQGYGYTF. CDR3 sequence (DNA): TGCAGCAGCGGACAGGGCTATGGCTACACCTTC.

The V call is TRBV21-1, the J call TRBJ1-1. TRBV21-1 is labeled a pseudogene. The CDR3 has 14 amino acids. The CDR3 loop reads CASSKKRGNTEAFF. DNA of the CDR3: TGTGCCAGCAGCAAAAAGCGGGGGAACACTGAAGCTTTCTTT.

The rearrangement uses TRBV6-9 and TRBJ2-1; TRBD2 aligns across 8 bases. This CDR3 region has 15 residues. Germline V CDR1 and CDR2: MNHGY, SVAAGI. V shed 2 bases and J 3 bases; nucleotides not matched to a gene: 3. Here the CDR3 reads CASSYLAGGYNEQFF. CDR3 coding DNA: TGTGCCAGCAGTTATCTGGCGGGAGGCTACAATGAGCAGTTCTTC.

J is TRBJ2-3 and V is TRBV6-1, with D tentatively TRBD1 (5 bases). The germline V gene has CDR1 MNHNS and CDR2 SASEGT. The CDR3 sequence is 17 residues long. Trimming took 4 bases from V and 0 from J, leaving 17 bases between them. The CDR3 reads CASSGVLFGASTDTQYF. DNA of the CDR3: TGTGCCAGCAGTGGGGTTTTGTTTGGGGCCAGCACAGATACGCAGTATTTT.

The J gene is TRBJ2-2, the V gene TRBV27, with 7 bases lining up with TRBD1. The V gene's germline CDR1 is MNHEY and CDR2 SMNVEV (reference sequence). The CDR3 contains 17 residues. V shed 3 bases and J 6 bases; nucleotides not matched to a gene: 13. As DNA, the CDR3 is TGTGCCAGCAGTTTCCTCGCTTCCCCCACAGGGGCCGGGGAGCTGTTTTTT. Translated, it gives CASSFLASPTGAGELFF.

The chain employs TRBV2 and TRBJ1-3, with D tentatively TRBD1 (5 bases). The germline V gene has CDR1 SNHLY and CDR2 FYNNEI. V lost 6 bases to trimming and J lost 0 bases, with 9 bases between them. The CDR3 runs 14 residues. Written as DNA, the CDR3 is TGTGCCAGCAGACCAGGGAGCTCTGGAAACACCATATATTTT. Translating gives CASRPGSSGNTIYF.

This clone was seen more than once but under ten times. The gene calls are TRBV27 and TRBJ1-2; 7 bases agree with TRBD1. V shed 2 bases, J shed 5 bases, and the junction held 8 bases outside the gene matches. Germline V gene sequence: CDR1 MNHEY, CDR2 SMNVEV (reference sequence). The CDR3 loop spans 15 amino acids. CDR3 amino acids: CASSLLGRGGYGYTF. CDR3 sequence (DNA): TGTGCCAGCAGTTTACTAGGCAGGGGGGGTTATGGCTACACCTTC.

The CDR3 loop reads CASSLRTGPRTEAFF. For the CDR3, the DNA is TGCGCCAGCAGCTTGCGGACAGGGCCAAGGACTGAAGCTTTCTTT. V is TRBV5-1 and J is TRBJ1-1; 8 bases fit TRBD1. The CDR3 loop spans 15 amino acids. The ends lost 1 base at V and 5 bases at J; junction bases unmatched: 7. The germline V gene encodes CDR1 SGHRS and CDR2 YFSETQ.

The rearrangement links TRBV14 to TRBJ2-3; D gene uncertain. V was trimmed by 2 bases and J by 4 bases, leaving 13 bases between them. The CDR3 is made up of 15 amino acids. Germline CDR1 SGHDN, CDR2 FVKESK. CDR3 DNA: TGTGCCAGCAGCCAACCCCTAGGTAAAGCAGATACGCAGTATTTT. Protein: CASSQPLGKADTQYF.